The entry below describes one T cell receptor beta chain. V lost 2 bases to trimming and J lost 10 bases, with 18 bases between them. Germline V gives CDR1 SGHAT, CDR2 FQNNGV. The CDR3 consists of 15 residues. Authors' data handling: Reference gene primer amplification yielded estimated nucleated cell counts. Using immunoSEQ multiplex PCR, the repertoire was profiled, and TCRdb retains in-frame clones only, with some absent. The V and J calls and clone size are taken from that table; D and trimming were inferred from the DNA. The profile shows approximately 200,000 clones, about nine tenths of them singletons. This sample is part of a study of blood T cell repertoires in COVID-19. In the study overall: PBMCs, B-cell-depleted T cells, or T cells provided the cDNA or gDNA that made up the material.

Source material: peripheral blood. The chain joins TRBV11-2 to TRBJ2-1; no firm D call. The sequence was obtained from a woman aged 60 to 75 with acute or convalescent COVID-19. The CDR3: CASSLTGSPSIEQFF. The CDR3 nucleotides are TGTGCCAGCAGCTTAACCGGTAGCCCGTCTATCGAGCAGTTCTTC.